This TCR beta chain was recovered during a study of blood T cell repertoires in COVID-19. Authors' methods: Nucleated cell counts were estimated from reference gene primer amplification. Profiled with immunoSEQ multiplex PCR; TCRdb holds only in-frame clones, not every one. V and J calls and clone size are those listed in that table; D and trimming were worked out from the DNA. The data contain 100,000 to 150,000 clones, around 80% of them seen just once; the ten biggest clones take up 3.5% to 4%. With V trimmed by 5 bases and J by 0 bases, 6 bases remained unmatched. Germline V gene sequence: CDR1 SGHVS, CDR2 FQNEAQ. The CDR3 covers 18 residues.

This clonotype was obtained from a woman between 45 and 60 years old with acute or convalescent COVID-19. The specimen sequenced was peripheral blood. The chain combines TRBV7-8 with TRBJ2-6; TRBD1 agrees at 11 bases. The CDR3, as DNA: TGTGCCAGCAGCCCCCGGACAGGGGGCAGCTCTGGGGCCAACGTCCTGACTTTC. Its protein product is CASSPRTGGSSGANVLTF. The full variable domain, its missing parts supplied by reference TRBV7-8 and TRBJ2-6, is GAGVSQSPRYKVAKRGQDVALRCDPISGHVSLFWYQQALGQGPEFLTYFQNEAQLDKSGLPSDRFFAERPEGSVSTLKIQRTQQEDSAVYLCASSPRTGGSSGANVLTFGAGSRLTVL.